The 5 T cell receptor beta chains in this list originate from one sample, sequenced in a study of blood T cell repertoires in COVID-19 (TCRdb year 2020). Library preparation employed the immunoSEQ multiplex PCR assay. TCRdb limited this immuneACCESS table to in-frame rearrangements with V and J called. A share of clones is missing; checked studies link under half to unresolved V genes, and the rest is unexplained. Here the sample has over 300,000 clones; around 89% occur a single time. 6.5% to 8% of the sample is taken by the ten largest. The specimen was peripheral blood. These receptors all stem from a man in his late teens or twenties with active or convalescent COVID-19.

The chain carries TRBV23-1 and TRBJ1-1, with D perhaps matching TRBD1 (5 bases). TRBV23-1 is an open reading frame whose function is uncertain. The CDR3 totals 12 residues. V was shortened by 2 bases and J by 10 bases, with 11 bases between the two germline ends. CDR3 loop: CASSQDGGLAFF. The CDR3 DNA reads TGCGCCAGCAGTCAAGACGGGGGTTTAGCTTTCTTT.

The V gene is TRBV11-3, the J gene TRBJ2-1, with 12 positions matching TRBD2. The CDR3 spans 16 residues. Germline V lookup: CDR1 SGHNT, CDR2 YENEEA. The trim removed 4 bases at V and 6 bases at J, leaving 7 bases unmatched. CDR3 DNA: TGTGCCAGCAGCTCACGGACTAGCGGGGTATTCAATGAGCAGTTCTTC. It specifies CASSSRTSGVFNEQFF.

CDR3 in amino acids: CATSDPASGSLPDTQYF. CDR3 bases: TGTGCCACCAGTGACCCCGCTAGCGGGAGTCTTCCAGATACGCAGTATTTT. The J gene is TRBJ2-3, the V gene TRBV24-1; TRBD2 aligns across 10 bases. V shed 4 bases, J shed 4 bases, and the junction held 10 bases outside the gene matches. Germline assignment: CDR1 KGHDR and CDR2 SFDVKD. This CDR3 region has 17 residues.

The CDR3 sequence: CATRIVGVSPHSGNTIYF. The CDR3 coding sequence is TGTGCCACCCGAATTGTAGGGGTTTCGCCCCACTCTGGAAACACCATATATTTT. The chain has TRBV21-1 and TRBJ1-3; the table's D gene call, TRBD1, was not cross checked with the DNA. TRBV21-1 is a pseudogene. This CDR3 is built from 18 residues.

The V gene is TRBV7-2, the J gene TRBJ1-5; no firm D call. Germline V gene data show CDR1 as SGHTA and CDR2 as FQGNSA. The CDR3 spans 15 residues. Trimming shortened V by 4 bases and J by 1 base, and 11 bases separated the two germline ends. CDR3 in DNA: TGTGCCAGCAGCTCCGGGTCCCAAAGCAATCAGCCCCAGCATTTT. Translation: CASSSGSQSNQPQHF.